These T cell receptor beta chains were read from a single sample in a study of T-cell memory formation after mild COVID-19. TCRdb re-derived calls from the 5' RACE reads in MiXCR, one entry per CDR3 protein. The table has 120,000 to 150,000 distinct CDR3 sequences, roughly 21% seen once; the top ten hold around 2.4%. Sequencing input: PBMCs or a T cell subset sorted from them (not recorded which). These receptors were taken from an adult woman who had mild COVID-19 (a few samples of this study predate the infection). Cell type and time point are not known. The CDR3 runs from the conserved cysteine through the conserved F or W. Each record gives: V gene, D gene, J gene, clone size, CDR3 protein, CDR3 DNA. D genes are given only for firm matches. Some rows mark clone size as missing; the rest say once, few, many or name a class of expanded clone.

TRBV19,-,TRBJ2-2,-,CASRPRDSGDTGELFF,TGTGCCAGTAGGCCTAGGGACTCAGGGGACACCGGGGAGCTGTTTTTT
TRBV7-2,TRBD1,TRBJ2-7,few,CASSSFQGAWEQYF,TGTGCCAGCAGCTCGTTCCAGGGGGCGTGGGAGCAGTACTTC
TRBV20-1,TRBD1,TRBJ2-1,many,CSQQGASYNEQFF,TGCAGTCAACAGGGGGCCTCGTACAATGAGCAGTTCTTC
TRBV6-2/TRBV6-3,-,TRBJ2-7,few,CASSYPRDTNYEQYF,TGTGCCAGCAGTTACCCACGGGACACAAACTACGAGCAGTACTTC
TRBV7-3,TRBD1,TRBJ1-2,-,CASSLTGGAVNYGYTF,TGTGCCAGCAGCTTAACAGGGGGCGCGGTAAACTATGGCTACACCTTC
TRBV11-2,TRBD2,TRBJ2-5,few,CASSLDRASGGETQYF,TGTGCCAGCAGCTTAGATCGGGCTAGCGGGGGTGAGACCCAGTACTTC
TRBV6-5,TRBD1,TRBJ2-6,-,CASTLDRAGANVLTF,TGTGCCAGCACCCTCGACAGGGCTGGGGCCAACGTCCTGACTTTC
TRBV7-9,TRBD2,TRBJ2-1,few,CASSRTSGGLTYNEQFF,TGTGCCAGCAGCCGGACTAGCGGGGGCCTTACCTACAATGAGCAGTTCTTC
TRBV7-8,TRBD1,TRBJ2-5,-,CASSLTGGRAQETQYF,TGTGCCAGCAGCTTAACAGGGGGCCGGGCCCAAGAGACCCAGTACTTC
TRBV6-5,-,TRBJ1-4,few,CASSYMGTTNEKLFF,TGTGCCAGCAGTTACATGGGAACAACTAATGAAAAACTGTTTTTT
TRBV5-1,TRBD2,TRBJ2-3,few,CASKEAGGTDTQYF,TGCGCCAGCAAGGAAGCGGGGGGCACAGATACGCAGTATTTT
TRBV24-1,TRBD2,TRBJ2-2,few,CATAGTTYTGELFF,TGTGCCACCGCCGGGACTACTTACACCGGGGAGCTGTTTTTT
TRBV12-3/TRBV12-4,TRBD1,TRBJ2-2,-,CASRQQGAGELFF,TGTGCCAGCAGGCAACAGGGGGCCGGGGAGCTGTTTTTT
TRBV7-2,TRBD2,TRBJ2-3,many,CASRTSGSVADTQYF,TGTGCCAGCAGAACTAGCGGGAGTGTGGCAGATACGCAGTATTTT
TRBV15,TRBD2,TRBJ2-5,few,CATSLSPGLAGVGETQYF,TGTGCCACCAGCCTCTCCCCTGGGCTAGCGGGAGTGGGTGAGACCCAGTACTTC
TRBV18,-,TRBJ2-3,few,CASSPREGASGTDTQYF,TGTGCCAGCTCACCACGGGAGGGGGCCAGTGGGACAGATACGCAGTATTTT
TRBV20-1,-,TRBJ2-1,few,CSKLQGYEQFF,TGCAGTAAACTACAGGGCTATGAGCAGTTCTTC
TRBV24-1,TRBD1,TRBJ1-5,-,CATNTGDSGQINQPQHF,TGTGCCACCAACACCGGGGATTCGGGACAGATAAATCAGCCCCAGCATTTT
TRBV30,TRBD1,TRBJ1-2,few,CAWSDRGRGYGYTF,TGTGCCTGGAGTGACAGGGGGCGCGGGTATGGCTACACCTTC
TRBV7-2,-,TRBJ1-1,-,CASSFQVNTEAFF,TGTGCCAGCAGCTTTCAGGTGAACACTGAAGCTTTCTTT
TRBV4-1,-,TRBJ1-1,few,CASSQEVGVATNTEAFF,TGCGCCAGCAGCCAAGAGGTTGGTGTGGCGACGAACACTGAAGCTTTCTTT
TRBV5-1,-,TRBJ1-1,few,CASSINNMNTEAFF,TGCGCCAGCAGCATTAATAATATGAACACTGAAGCTTTCTTT
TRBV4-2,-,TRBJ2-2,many,CASSPGPGELFF,TGTGCCAGCAGCCCAGGGCCCGGGGAGCTGTTTTTT
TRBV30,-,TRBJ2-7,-,CAWSRTYEQYF,TGTGCCTGGAGCAGGACCTACGAGCAGTACTTC
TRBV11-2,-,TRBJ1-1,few,CASSSVNREGEAFF,TGTGCCAGCAGCTCCGTGAACAGGGAAGGTGAAGCTTTCTTT
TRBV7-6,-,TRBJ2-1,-,CASSPSFGAYNEQFF,TGTGCCAGCAGCCCCAGTTTTGGGGCCTACAATGAGCAGTTCTTC
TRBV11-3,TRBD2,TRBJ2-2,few,CASRPQSGAGGELFF,TGTGCCAGCAGACCTCAAAGCGGGGCTGGCGGGGAGCTGTTTTTT
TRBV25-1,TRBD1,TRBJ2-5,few,CASSAWDRQETQYF,TGTGCCAGCAGTGCCTGGGACAGGCAAGAGACCCAGTACTTC
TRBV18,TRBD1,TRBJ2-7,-,CASSPGTGGLYEQYF,TGTGCCAGCTCACCAGGGACAGGGGGCCTGTACGAGCAGTACTTC
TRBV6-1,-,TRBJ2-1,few,CASSVAGEDEQFF,TGTGCCAGCAGTGTTGCCGGAGAAGATGAGCAGTTCTTC
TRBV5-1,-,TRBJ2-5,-,CASSLGRTRETQYF,TGCGCCAGCAGCTTGGGTAGGACCAGGGAGACCCAGTACTTC
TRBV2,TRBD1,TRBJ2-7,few,CASSSDRGFYEQYF,TGTGCCAGCAGTTCGGACAGGGGGTTTTACGAGCAGTACTTC
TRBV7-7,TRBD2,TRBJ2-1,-,CASSLLGTSGSNEQFF,TGTGCTAGCAGCTTATTGGGGACTAGCGGGAGCAATGAGCAGTTCTTC
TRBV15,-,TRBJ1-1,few,CATSRDLGGPEAFF,TGTGCCACCAGCAGAGATCTCGGGGGGCCCGAAGCTTTCTTT
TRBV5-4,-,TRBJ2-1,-,CASSLASGEFYNEQFF,TGTGCCAGCAGCTTGGCGTCGGGGGAGTTCTACAATGAGCAGTTCTTC
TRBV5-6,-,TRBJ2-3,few,CASSGQIASTDTQYF,TGTGCCAGCAGCGGACAAATAGCTAGCACAGATACGCAGTATTTT
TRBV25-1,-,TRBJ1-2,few,CASSKGYDYGYTF,TGTGCCAGCAGTAAAGGGTATGACTATGGCTACACCTTC
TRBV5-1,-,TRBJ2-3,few,CASSLSGVRADTQYF,TGCGCCAGCAGCTTGTCAGGGGTGCGGGCAGATACGCAGTATTTT
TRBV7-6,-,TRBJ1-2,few,CASSLASVRRNYGYTF,TGTGCCAGCAGCTTAGCTTCGGTCCGACGAAACTATGGCTACACCTTC
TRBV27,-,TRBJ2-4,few,CASREGGVAKNIQYF,TGTGCCAGCAGAGAGGGGGGAGTAGCCAAAAACATTCAGTACTTC
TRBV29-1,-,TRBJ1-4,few,CSVREGEKLFF,TGCAGCGTCAGGGAGGGTGAAAAACTGTTTTTT
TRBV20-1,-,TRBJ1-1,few,CSARDPVHEAFF,TGCAGTGCTAGAGACCCCGTACATGAAGCTTTCTTT
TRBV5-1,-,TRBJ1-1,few,CASSLRRGDTEAFF,TGCGCCAGCAGCTTAAGGAGGGGGGACACTGAAGCTTTCTTT
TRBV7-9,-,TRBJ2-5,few,CASSLSWETQYF,TGTGCCAGCAGCTTATCGTGGGAGACCCAGTACTTC
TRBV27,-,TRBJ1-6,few,CASSPTSSYNSPLHF,TGTGCCAGCAGTCCCACGAGCTCCTATAATTCACCCCTCCACTTT
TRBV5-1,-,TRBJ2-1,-,CASSLALRTPDNEQFF,TGCGCCAGCAGCTTGGCTCTACGGACACCCGACAATGAGCAGTTCTTC
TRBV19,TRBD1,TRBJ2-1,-,CASRSLGTGQNEQFF,TGTGCCAGTAGAAGCCTCGGGACAGGGCAAAATGAGCAGTTCTTC
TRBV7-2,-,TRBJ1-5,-,CASSLMGSGVGNQPQHF,TGTGCCAGCAGCTTAATGGGATCAGGGGTCGGCAATCAGCCCCAGCATTTT
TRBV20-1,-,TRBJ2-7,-,CSARVDSPYEQYF,TGCAGTGCTAGGGTTGATAGTCCCTACGAGCAGTACTTC
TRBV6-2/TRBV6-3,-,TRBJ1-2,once,CASSPAGYSTPMDGYTF,TGTGCCAGCAGCCCCGCCGGGTACAGCACCCCCATGGATGGCTACACCTTC
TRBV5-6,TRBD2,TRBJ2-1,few,CASSPLTSDYNEQFF,TGTGCCAGCAGCCCTCTAACTAGCGACTACAATGAGCAGTTCTTC
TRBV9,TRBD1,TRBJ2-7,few,CASSVGTGGDYEQYF,TGTGCCAGCAGCGTAGGGACAGGAGGAGACTACGAGCAGTACTTC
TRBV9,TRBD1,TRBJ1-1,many,CASSLATGGLNTEAFF,TGTGCCAGCAGCCTCGCGACAGGGGGTCTGAACACTGAAGCTTTCTTT
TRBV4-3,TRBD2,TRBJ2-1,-,CASSQDRGTSGSLEQFF,TGCGCCAGCAGCCAAGATAGGGGAACTAGCGGGAGTCTTGAGCAGTTCTTC
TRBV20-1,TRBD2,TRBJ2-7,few,CSARGIAGAPYEQYF,TGCAGTGCTAGGGGCATAGCGGGAGCACCCTACGAGCAGTACTTC
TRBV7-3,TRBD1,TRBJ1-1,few,CASSSTGGGTREAFF,TGTGCCAGCAGCTCCACAGGGGGCGGGACGAGGGAAGCTTTCTTT
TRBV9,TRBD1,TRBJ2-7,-,CASSEGQGGDEQYF,TGTGCCAGCAGCGAGGGACAGGGTGGGGACGAGCAGTACTTC